What follows describes a single T cell receptor beta chain. The target of this receptor is not known. The record has no base qualities; no much larger clone is one base away. For CDR1 and CDR2, the germline V gene lists SGHDN and FVKESK. V is cut by 7 bases and J by 4 bases, and the space between the germline ends is 19 bases. The CDR3 holds 15 amino acids from the cysteine to the phenylalanine. Here the CDR3 DNA is all that survives: 45 bases in frame from base 1. The source of the sample is a study of T cell repertoires in ileal Crohn's disease (dated by TCRdb to the late 2010s). Turning to the overall study: The median duration of disease was about 7.3 years, and at the time of surgery around 35% of patients were active smokers. Every patient underwent surgery because of a complication, which was stricturing disease in about 61% and penetrating disease in 39%. About half of the patients received postoperative therapy: about a dozen received thiopurines and 15 to 20 received anti-TNF agents. TCR repertoire analysis was performed in a few dozen Crohn's disease patients drawn from a prospective multicentre cohort. The study ran alongside a multicentre cohort designed to identify predictors of early endoscopic recurrence after ileocolonic resection. A Rutgeerts score higher than i0 was the definition used for endoscopic postoperative recurrence. A total of 170 or so mucosal samples from 60 or so patients were sequenced, collected from several sites on the surgical specimen and at postoperative endoscopy.

What the authors observed across the whole study: Only a subgroup of patients, of unstated size, had mucosal CD4 and CD8 T cells sorted and sequenced. Endoscopic recurrence was linked to a higher percentage of high-frequency clones at surgery, and recurrence occurred in every patient whose clonality exceeded 26.8% (18/57). Sorted CD8 T cells carried more high-frequency clones than CD4 T cells, suggesting mucosal expansions were mainly CD8. Patients who were active smokers at surgery had a significantly higher proportion of clonal expansions than non-smokers (roughly 24% vs 19%, p=0.02).

Adults with ileal or ileocolonic Crohn's disease for whom ileocolonic resection was indicated were considered eligible. Whole ileal mucosal biopsies were kept frozen at -80 degrees C prior to DNA extraction. Genomic DNA was extracted from frozen whole biopsies using a TRizol-based method and was quantified with a NanoDrop 2000 spectrophotometer. For commercial TCRB immunosequencing, 450 to 550 nanograms of biopsy DNA were submitted for each sample. Adaptive Biotechnology amplified CDR3 regions from genomic DNA with a two-step multiplex PCR that controlled for amplification bias. Primers for every V and J gene segment were used in the first PCR, and barcodes and Illumina adapters were added in the second PCR. CDR3 libraries were sequenced using an Illumina instrument. The original pipeline was this. The analysis drew on both the pipelines supplied by the vendor and custom analysis of the raw data in R/Bioconductor running R version 3.3.0. Clonality, ranging from 0 to 1, was calculated as the inverse of the normalised Shannon entropy of all productive clones. High-frequency clones were defined as the repertoire share of the top 100 clones, retaining only clones passing a 95% confidence test. Overlap between samples was measured with the Morisita-Horn index, while repertoire diversity was measured with the Simpson index. TCRdb took this table from immuneACCESS and kept in-frame rearrangements with V and J called. Such tables lack part of the clones; where checked against another copy, unresolved V genes explain under half of the gap, and the rest is unexplained. The V and J calls and clone size are taken from that table; D and trimming were inferred from the DNA. Recorded for this sample are about 15,000 clones; roughly 80% of them occurred a single time. The leading ten clones occupy 4.2% of the sample.

The receptor was isolated from an adult with Crohn's disease. The chain couples TRBV14 to TRBJ1-1; possibly the D gene is TRBD1, per 6 matching bases. The sample taken for sequencing was ileal tissue. The CDR3 has the sequence CASNPNTGPGTEAFF. The DNA sequence reads TGTGCCAGCAACCCTAACACAGGGCCGGGCACTGAAGCTTTCTTT. Extended through the reference TRBV14 and TRBJ1-1 proteins, this CDR3 yields the full variable domain: EAGVTQFPSHSVIEKGQTVTLRCDPISGHDNLYWYRRVMGKEIKFLLHFVKESKQDESGMPNNRFLAERTGGTYSTLKVQPAELEDSGVYFCASNPNTGPGTEAFFGQGTRLTVV.